The 20 T cell receptor beta chains reported below all come from one sample, sequenced in a study of cytomegalovirus exposure and HLA in healthy donors. Primers: 60 Vbeta forward and 13 Jbeta reverse. Measured with immunoSEQ multiplex PCR; TCRdb has only the in-frame clones, and not every one. This table has under 200,000 clones, 80% to 90% appearing once. Sequenced material: PBMCs. These receptors originate from a woman aged 30 to 39 in good health and CMV-seropositive.

In this sample, this clone turned up once. The gene calls are TRBV9 and TRBJ1-2, with D unresolved. V was shortened by 3 bases and J by 1 base, with 16 bases between the two germline ends. In germline, CDR1 is SGDLS, CDR2 YYNGEE. There are 16 residues in the CDR3. The CDR3 here is CASSARNREFNYGYTF. Here the CDR3 DNA reads TGTGCCAGCAGCGCCCGAAACCGGGAATTTAACTATGGCTACACCTTC.

The V gene is TRBV7-2, the J gene TRBJ2-1; maybe TRBD2 (6 bases). Germline CDR1 and CDR2: SGHTA and FQGNSA. Trimming removed 5 bases at V and 7 bases at J, with 12 bases between. The CDR3 has 13 amino acids. The CDR3 nucleotides are TGTGCCAGCAGCACAAGAGGAGGGAATGAGCAGTTCTTC. Encoded protein: CASSTRGGNEQFF.

The V call is TRBV28, the J call TRBJ2-3, with 9 bases fitting TRBD1. This CDR3 region has 17 residues. V lost 1 base, J lost 3 bases, and 8 bases stayed unmatched. Germline CDR1 MDHEN, CDR2 SYDVKM. CDR3 in DNA: TGTGCCAGCAGTTTATATCCTGGGACAGGGTCAACAGATACGCAGTATTTT. Translated, it gives CASSLYPGTGSTDTQYF.

The V and J genes are TRBV6-4 and TRBJ2-1; a weak D match, TRBD2 (5 bases). V shed 3 bases and J shed 3 bases, with 15 bases lying between them. CDR1 and CDR2 (germline): MRHNA, SNTAGT. The CDR3 consists of 16 residues. CDR3 protein: CASSEGPGGDYNEQFF. CDR3 nucleotide sequence: TGTGCCAGCAGTGAAGGGCCAGGAGGTGACTACAATGAGCAGTTCTTC.

The sample holds a few counts of this clone. The sample carries other DNA sequences with the same CDR3. This chain links TRBV2 with TRBJ2-7; D perhaps matches TRBD1 (5 bases). Germline V gives CDR1 SNHLY, CDR2 FYNNEI. The CDR3 loop spans 14 amino acids. V was cut by 3 bases and J by 3 bases, with 12 bases left in between. As DNA, the CDR3 is TGTGCCAGCAGTGATCAAGGGGCGGACTACGAGCAGTACTTC. Its translation: CASSDQGADYEQYF.

This clone was counted once. The chain uses TRBV19 and TRBJ2-1, with D perhaps TRBD1 (5 bases). Germline lookup yields CDR1 LNHDA and CDR2 SQIVND (reference sequence). V shed 1 base and J shed 5 bases, with 6 bases lying between them. The CDR3 loop spans 13 amino acids. The CDR3 reads CASSIARDNEQFF. The CDR3 DNA reads TGTGCCAGTAGTATAGCCAGGGACAATGAGCAGTTCTTC. The variable domain in full, with the rest retrieved from reference TRBV19 and TRBJ2-1, is DGGITQSPKYLFRKEGQNVTLSCEQNLNHDAMYWYRQDPGQGLRLIYYSQIVNDFQKGDIAEGYSVSREKKESFPLTVTSAQKNPTAFYLCASSIARDNEQFFGPGTRLTVL.

This chain connects TRBV19 to TRBJ1-1; D is undetermined. The CDR3 has 13 amino acids. Germline CDR1 LNHDA, CDR2 SQIVND (reference sequence). The ends were cut back, 3 bases at V and 0 bases at J, with 5 bases in the middle. The CDR3 DNA sequence: TGTGCCAGTAGTATTTTCGTGAACACTGAAGCTTTCTTT. This translates into CASSIFVNTEAFF.

This clone has just a few counts. Other DNA sequences within the sample encode an identical CDR3. The chain couples TRBV28 to TRBJ2-7, with 8 positions matching TRBD1. The germline CDR1 and CDR2 sequences are MDHEN and SYDVKM. The length of the CDR3 is 14 residues. Germline trimming cut 5 bases from V and 3 bases from J; bases unmatched to any gene: 6. The CDR3 nucleotides are TGTGCCAGCAGTCGAACAGGGGGTTTCTACGAGCAGTACTTC. Protein sequence: CASSRTGGFYEQYF.

This chain connects TRBV28 to TRBJ1-2, with D tentatively TRBD1 (5 bases). The CDR3 spans 14 residues. V lost 6 bases and J 4 bases, leaving 15 bases between the germline ends. The germline CDR1 and CDR2 sequences are MDHEN and SYDVKM. DNA of the CDR3: TGTGCCAGCAGGCCTATAGGGACTGGCTATGGCTACACCTTC. It translates to CASRPIGTGYGYTF.

The J gene is TRBJ2-5, the V gene TRBV30; D is undetermined. Trimming took 3 bases from V and 2 from J, leaving 4 bases between them. This CDR3 spans 11 amino acids. Germline CDR1 reads GTSNPN; CDR2 reads SVGIG (reference sequence). This CDR3 is CAWSPQETQYF. The CDR3 bases are TGTGCCTGGAGCCCGCAAGAGACCCAGTACTTC.

The V call is TRBV7-8, the J call TRBJ2-7; possibly TRBD2 for D (5 bases). Trimming left V 1 base short and J 3 bases short, with 13 bases between. This CDR3 comprises 15 residues. Germline loops: CDR1 SGHVS, CDR2 FQNEAQ. The CDR3 spells CASSLGGSGIYEQYF. The DNA of the CDR3 is TGTGCCAGCAGCTTAGGAGGTTCGGGGATCTACGAGCAGTACTTC.

The rearrangement links TRBV4-3 to TRBJ1-2; TRBD1 might be the D (6 bases). V was cut by 2 bases and J by 1 base, with 11 bases left in between. Germline V gene lookup returns CDR1 LGHNA and CDR2 YSLEER. This CDR3 spans 15 amino acids. The CDR3 is CASSQSPGDNYGYTF. The CDR3 DNA follows: TGCGCCAGCAGCCAAAGTCCAGGGGATAACTATGGCTACACCTTC.

The chain links TRBV6-1 to TRBJ1-1; D might be TRBD1 (6 bases). Germline loops: CDR1 MNHNS, CDR2 SASEGT. This CDR3 contains 14 residues. V shed 6 bases and J shed 9 bases, with 20 bases lying between them. For the CDR3, the DNA is TGTGCCAGCAGCACGACAGGATCCCCACTAAAAGCTTTCTTT. Its translation is CASSTTGSPLKAFF.

This clone was counted once. V and J are TRBV19 and TRBJ2-7, with TRBD1 matching 7 bases. With 5 bases clipped from V and 1 base from J, the junction kept 11 bases outside the gene matches. Germline CDR1 and CDR2: LNHDA and SQIVND (reference sequence). This CDR3 comprises 16 residues. The CDR3 reads CASSLGYRGGSYEQYF. CDR3 nucleotide sequence: TGTGCCAGTAGTCTTGGGTACAGGGGTGGATCCTACGAGCAGTACTTC.

The sample holds a few counts of this clone. This sequence joins TRBV7-2 and TRBJ1-5; 12 bases agree with TRBD1. CDR3 length equals 15 residues. Trimming removed 5 bases from V and 9 bases from J; junction bases left unmatched: 8. Germline V gene data show CDR1 as SGHTA and CDR2 as FQGNSA. CDR3 sequence: CASSAGTGGVRPQHF. The CDR3 nucleotides read TGTGCCAGCAGCGCCGGGACAGGGGGCGTCAGGCCCCAGCATTTT.

The chain joins TRBV6-6 to TRBJ1-1; perhaps TRBD1 as D (5 bases). V was cut by 0 bases and J by 5 bases, with 10 bases left in between. The CDR3 sequence is 14 residues long. Germline V gene data show CDR1 as MNHNY and CDR2 as SVGAGI (reference sequence). The CDR3 DNA sequence: TGTGCCAGCAGTTACTCAGGGGCTGGAACTGAAGCTTTCTTT. Translating it yields CASSYSGAGTEAFF.

The V and J genes are TRBV7-6 and TRBJ2-1; D is unresolved. Germline V gene sequence: CDR1 SGHVS, CDR2 FNYEAQ. Trimming removed 0 bases from V and 4 bases from J, with 4 bases in between. CDR3 length equals 13 residues. CDR3 residues: CASSLAQYNEQFF. The CDR3 coding sequence is TGTGCCAGCAGCTTAGCCCAGTACAATGAGCAGTTCTTC.

This clone has only a few counts. The chain combines TRBV5-1 with TRBJ1-6; perhaps TRBD1 as D (5 bases). With 0 bases removed from V and 8 bases from J, the gap between germline ends came to 9 bases. Germline loops: CDR1 SGHRS, CDR2 YFSETQ. This CDR3 region has 14 residues. The CDR3 protein is CASSLGDSDSPLHF. The CDR3 region has the DNA TGCGCCAGCAGCTTGGGAGACAGCGATTCACCCCTCCACTTT. The variable domain in full, completed from reference TRBV5-1 and TRBJ1-6, reads KAGVTQTPRYLIKTRGQQVTLSCSPISGHRSVSWYQQTPGQGLQFLFEYFSETQRNKGNFPGRFSGRQFSNSRSEMNVSTLELGDSALYLCASSLGDSDSPLHFGNGTRLTVT.

In DNA form, the CDR3 reads TGTGCCAGCAGAAGGAAGACAGGGGTTTCTGGGGCCAACGTCCTGACTTTC. It specifies CASRRKTGVSGANVLTF. V gene TRBV2 combines with J gene TRBJ2-6, with 8 nucleotides matching TRBD1. Germline CDR1 and CDR2: SNHLY and FYNNEI. The CDR3 covers 17 residues. J was trimmed by 1 base and V by 6 bases; bases with no gene match: 8. The whole variable domain, filled in from reference TRBV2 and TRBJ2-6, reads EPEVTQTPSHQVTQMGQEVILRCVPISNHLYFYWYRQILGQKVEFLVSFYNNEISEKSEIFDDQFSVERPDGSNFTLKIRSTKLEDSAMYFCASRRKTGVSGANVLTFGAGSRLTVL.

The V call is TRBV9, the J call TRBJ1-4; 8 bases map to TRBD1. CDR1 and CDR2 from the germline V gene are SGDLS and YYNGEE. The V and J ends lost 1 base and 8 bases, in that order; junction bases with no gene match: 4. CDR3 size: 14 residues. CDR3 DNA sequence: TGTGCCAGCAGCGTACAGGGGGCAGGGGAAAAACTGTTTTTT. Protein: CASSVQGAGEKLFF.